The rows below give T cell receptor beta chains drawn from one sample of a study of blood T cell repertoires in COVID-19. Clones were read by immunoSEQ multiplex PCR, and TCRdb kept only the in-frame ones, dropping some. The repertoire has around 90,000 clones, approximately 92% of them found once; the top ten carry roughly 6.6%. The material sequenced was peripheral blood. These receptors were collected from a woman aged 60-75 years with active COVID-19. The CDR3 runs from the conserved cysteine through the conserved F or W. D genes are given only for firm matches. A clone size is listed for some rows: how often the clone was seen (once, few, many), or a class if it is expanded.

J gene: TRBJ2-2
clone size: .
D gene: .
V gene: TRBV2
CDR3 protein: CASSEGRGGGELFF
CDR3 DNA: TGTGCCAGCAGTGAAGGCAGGGGCGGCGGGGAGCTGTTTTTT

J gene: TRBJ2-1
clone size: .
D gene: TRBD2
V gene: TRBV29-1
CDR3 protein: CSVDVTSGRAEQFF
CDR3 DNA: TGCAGCGTTGATGTGACTAGCGGGAGAGCAGAGCAGTTCTTC

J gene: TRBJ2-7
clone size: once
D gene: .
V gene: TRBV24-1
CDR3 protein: CATSGDRTYEQYF
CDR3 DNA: TGTGCCACCAGTGGAGACAGAACCTACGAGCAGTACTTC

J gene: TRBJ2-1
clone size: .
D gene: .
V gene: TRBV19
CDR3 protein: CASSMSLQPVNEQFF
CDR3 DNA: TGTGCCAGTAGTATGAGCCTGCAACCGGTAAATGAGCAGTTCTTC

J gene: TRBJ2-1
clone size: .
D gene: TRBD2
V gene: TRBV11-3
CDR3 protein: CASSPERGSSYNEQFF
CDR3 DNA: TGTGCCAGCAGCCCAGAGCGGGGCAGCTCCTACAATGAGCAGTTCTTC

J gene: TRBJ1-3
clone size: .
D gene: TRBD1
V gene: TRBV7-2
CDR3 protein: CASSIQQGAFGNTIYF
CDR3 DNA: TGTGCCAGCAGCATACAACAGGGGGCGTTCGGAAACACCATATATTTT

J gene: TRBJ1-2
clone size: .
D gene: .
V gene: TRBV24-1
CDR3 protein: CAPRRGGKHGYTF
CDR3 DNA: TGTGCCCCCCGGAGAGGGGGTAAGCATGGCTACACCTTC

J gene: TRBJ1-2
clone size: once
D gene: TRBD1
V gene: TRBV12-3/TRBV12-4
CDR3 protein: CASSPGQGNGYTF
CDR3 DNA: TGTGCCAGCAGCCCCGGACAGGGTAATGGCTACACCTTC

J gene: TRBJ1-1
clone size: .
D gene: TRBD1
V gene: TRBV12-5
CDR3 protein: CASGLDRDSLISTEAFF
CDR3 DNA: TGTGCTAGTGGTTTGGACCGGGACAGTCTTATTAGCACTGAAGCTTTCTTT

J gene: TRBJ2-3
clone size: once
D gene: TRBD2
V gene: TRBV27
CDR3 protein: CASSASGTSGRNTDTQYF
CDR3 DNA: TGTGCCAGCAGTGCTTCCGGGACTAGCGGGAGGAACACAGATACGCAGTATTTT

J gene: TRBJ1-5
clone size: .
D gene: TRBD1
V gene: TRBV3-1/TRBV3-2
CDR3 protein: CASSQETGDSNQPQHF
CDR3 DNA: TGTGCCAGCAGCCAAGAGACAGGGGATAGCAATCAGCCCCAGCATTTT

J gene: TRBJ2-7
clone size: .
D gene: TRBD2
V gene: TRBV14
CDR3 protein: CARLPGLAGGPYEQYF
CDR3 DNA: TGTGCCAGATTACCGGGACTAGCGGGAGGCCCCTACGAGCAGTACTTC

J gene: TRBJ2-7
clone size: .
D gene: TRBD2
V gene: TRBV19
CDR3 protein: CASSIGGGAYEQYF
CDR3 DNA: TGTGCCAGTAGTATAGGCGGGGGGGCCTACGAGCAGTACTTC

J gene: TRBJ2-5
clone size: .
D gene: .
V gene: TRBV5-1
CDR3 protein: CASSQMTGQETQYF
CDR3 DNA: TGCGCCAGCAGCCAGATGACAGGCCAAGAGACCCAGTACTTC

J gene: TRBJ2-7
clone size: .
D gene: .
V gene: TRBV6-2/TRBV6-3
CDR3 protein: CASSTGPPLYEQYF
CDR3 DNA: TGTGCCAGCAGCACAGGGCCTCCACTCTACGAGCAGTACTTC

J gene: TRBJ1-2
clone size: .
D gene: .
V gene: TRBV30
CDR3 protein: CAWSLTRPIYGYTF
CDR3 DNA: TGTGCCTGGAGCTTGACTCGGCCTATCTATGGCTACACCTTC

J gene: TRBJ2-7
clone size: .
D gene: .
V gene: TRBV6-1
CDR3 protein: CASSEGNSFSSYEQYF
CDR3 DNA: TGTGCCAGCAGTGAAGGGAACAGCTTTAGCTCCTACGAGCAGTACTTC

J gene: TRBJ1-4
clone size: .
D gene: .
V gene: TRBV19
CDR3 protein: CASSSPGTNEKLFF
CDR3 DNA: TGTGCCAGTAGTAGCCCGGGGACTAATGAAAAACTGTTTTTT

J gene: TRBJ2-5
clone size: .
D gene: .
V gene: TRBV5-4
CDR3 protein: CASSPSSGETQYF
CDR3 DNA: TGTGCCAGCAGCCCATCTTCGGGAGAGACCCAGTACTTC

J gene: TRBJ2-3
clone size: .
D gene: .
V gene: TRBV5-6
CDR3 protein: CASSLATPGAQYF
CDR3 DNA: TGTGCCAGCAGCTTGGCGACCCCGGGTGCGCAGTATTTT

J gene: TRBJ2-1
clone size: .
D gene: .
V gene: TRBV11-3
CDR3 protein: CASGLGGNEQFF
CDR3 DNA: TGTGCCAGCGGCCTGGGGGGCAATGAGCAGTTCTTC